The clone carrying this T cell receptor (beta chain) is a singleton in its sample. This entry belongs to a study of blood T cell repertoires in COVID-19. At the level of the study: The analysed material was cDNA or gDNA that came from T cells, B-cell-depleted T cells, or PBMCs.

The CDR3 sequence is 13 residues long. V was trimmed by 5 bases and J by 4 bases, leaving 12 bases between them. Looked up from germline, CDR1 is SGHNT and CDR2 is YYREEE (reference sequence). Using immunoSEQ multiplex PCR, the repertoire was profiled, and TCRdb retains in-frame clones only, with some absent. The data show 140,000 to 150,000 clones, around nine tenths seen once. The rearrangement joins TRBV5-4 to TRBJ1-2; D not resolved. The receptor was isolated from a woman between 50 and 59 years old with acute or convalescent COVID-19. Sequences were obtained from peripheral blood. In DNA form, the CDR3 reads TGTGCCAGCAGTCCGGGTGCTCCCTATGGCTACACCTTC. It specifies CASSPGAPYGYTF.